Presented here are 24 T cell receptor beta chains from one specimen sequenced in a study of cytomegalovirus exposure and HLA in healthy donors. PCR was performed using 60 Vbeta and 13 Jbeta primers. Generated by immunoSEQ multiplex PCR, the TCRdb table keeps only in-frame clones and is missing some. The data show about 180,000 clones, with under 80% seen just once and less than 2.5% held by the top ten. The sequenced material came from PBMCs. The receptors originated from a woman aged 30 to 39 in good health and CMV-seropositive.

V gene TRBV7-2 combines with J gene TRBJ2-3; possible D gene TRBD2, 7 bases. CDR3 length: 16 amino acids. Trimming shortened V by 1 base and J by 2 bases, and 13 bases separated the two germline ends. CDR1 and CDR2 from the germline V gene are SGHTA and FQGNSA. The CDR3 sequence is CASSLDAGASTDTQYF. CDR3 bases: TGTGCCAGCAGCTTAGATGCGGGGGCATCCACAGATACGCAGTATTTT.

The rearrangement links TRBV7-2 to TRBJ2-1; D might be TRBD1 (6 bases). The CDR3 extends over 17 amino acids. Germline loops: CDR1 SGHTA, CDR2 FQGNSA. Trimming cost V 3 bases and J 0 bases, with 15 bases left between them. The CDR3 DNA is TGTGCCAGCAGCTTCGACACCTCAGGGGCCTCCTACAATGAGCAGTTCTTC. It is translated as CASSFDTSGASYNEQFF. Full variable domain (rest looked up from reference TRBV7-2 and TRBJ2-1): GAGVSQSPSNKVTEKGKDVELRCDPISGHTALYWYRQSLGQGLEFLIYFQGNSAPDKSGLPSDRFSAERTGGSVSTLTIQRTQQEDSAVYLCASSFDTSGASYNEQFFGPGTRLTVL.

The J gene is TRBJ2-6, the V gene TRBV7-2; TRBD1 might be the D (6 bases). The V gene lost 3 bases and the J gene lost 4 bases, with 16 bases spanning the gap. Germline CDR1 and CDR2: SGHTA and FQGNSA. CDR3 length: 17 amino acids. In DNA, the CDR3 is TGTGCCAGCAGCTTCCTTTCGGGACAATCAGGGGCCAACGTCCTGACTTTC. Encoded protein: CASSFLSGQSGANVLTF.

The chain is built from TRBV11-2 and TRBJ2-7; TRBD2 might be the D (6 bases). The CDR3 extends over 12 amino acids. The germline V gene has CDR1 SGHAT and CDR2 FQNNGV. Trimming stripped 7 bases from V and 3 bases from J, with 10 bases between. CDR3 region: CASTPGVYEQYF. The CDR3 region has the DNA TGTGCCAGCACCCCGGGGGTCTACGAGCAGTACTTC. Full variable domain (rest looked up from reference TRBV11-2 and TRBJ2-7): EAGVAQSPRYKIIEKRQSVAFWCNPISGHATLYWYQQILGQGPKLLIQFQNNGVVDDSQLPKDRFSAERLKGVDSTLKIQPAKLEDSAVYLCASTPGVYEQYFGPGTRLTVT.

In this sample, this clone turned up once. V gene TRBV28 combines with J gene TRBJ1-4; TRBD1 agrees at 8 bases. Trimming cost V 3 bases and J 7 bases; bases outside gene matches: 13. The CDR3 totals 17 residues. Looked up from germline, CDR1 is MDHEN and CDR2 is SYDVKM. The CDR3, as DNA: TGTGCCAGCAGTTTCCCGACAGGGGAAAGGGGAAGTGAAAAACTGTTTTTT. Its translation is CASSFPTGERGSEKLFF.

The V call is TRBV9, the J call TRBJ1-3; 7 nucleotides agree with TRBD1. This CDR3 spans 15 amino acids. Germline CDR1 is SGDLS and CDR2 is YYNGEE. Unmatched junction bases numbered 6, after V lost 3 bases and J lost 3 bases. CDR3 sequence reads: CASSAGDRVGNTIYF. The CDR3 coding sequence is TGTGCCAGCAGCGCGGGAGACAGGGTTGGAAACACCATATATTTT.

Points on this clone: One junction end does not reproduce the germline sequence, and a read error may be involved. In the same sample, other DNA sequences code for this CDR3. V gene TRBV15 combines with J gene TRBJ1-6; a weak D match, TRBD1 (5 bases). The CDR3 has 15 residues. Looked up from germline, CDR1 is LNHNV and CDR2 is YYDKDF (reference sequence). CDR3 residues: CATKVDIRDRSPLHF. The CDR3 DNA follows: TGCGCCACCAAGGTGGACATCAGAGATCGTTCACCCCTCCACTTT.

This rearrangement joins TRBV6-5 to TRBJ2-7, with a tentative D call TRBD1 (5 bases). Germline values: CDR1 MNHEY, CDR2 SVGAGI. The CDR3 consists of 14 residues. V was pared by 0 bases and J by 6 bases, with 12 bases between. This chain's CDR3 is CASSYSGRSGEQYF. The CDR3 region has the DNA TGTGCCAGCAGTTACTCGGGGCGTTCGGGCGAGCAGTACTTC.

This chain connects TRBV9 to TRBJ1-5, with 7 bases that match TRBD1. V lost 4 bases and J lost 4; bases outside the gene matches: 8. There are 15 residues in the CDR3. Germline CDR1 reads SGDLS; CDR2 reads YYNGEE. CDR3: CASSPRTGPNQPQHF. Here the CDR3 DNA reads TGTGCCAGCAGCCCCCGGACAGGTCCGAATCAGCCCCAGCATTTT. Complete variable domain (other parts from reference TRBV9 and TRBJ1-5): DSGVTQTPKHLITATGQRVTLRCSPRSGDLSVYWYQQSLDQGLQFLIQYYNGEERAKGNILERFSAQQFPDLHSELNLSSLELGDSALYFCASSPRTGPNQPQHFGDGTRLSIL.

This rearrangement joins TRBV27 to TRBJ2-7; TRBD2 matches 7 bases. CDR3 length: 14 amino acids. The V gene's germline CDR1 is MNHEY and CDR2 SMNVEV (reference sequence). Losses at the gene ends were 5 bases for V and 2 bases for J; bases not matched to a gene: 6. CDR3 amino acids: CASSIAGQPYEQYF. Written as DNA, the CDR3 is TGTGCCAGCAGTATAGCGGGCCAACCCTACGAGCAGTACTTC.

This rearrangement joins TRBV11-2 to TRBJ2-7, with TRBD2 identical over 10 bases. Germline values: CDR1 SGHAT, CDR2 FQNNGV. Trimming at V came to 1 base and at J to 4 bases, leaving 4 bases not matched to a gene. This CDR3 spans 15 amino acids. The CDR3: CASSLVSSGGYEQYF. The CDR3 nucleotides read TGTGCCAGCAGCTTAGTCTCTAGCGGGGGTTACGAGCAGTACTTC.

The chain uses TRBV19 and TRBJ2-5; the D gene is possibly TRBD2 (5 bases). Germline CDR1 reads LNHDA; CDR2 reads SQIVND (reference sequence). The CDR3 consists of 13 residues. V was pared by 3 bases and J by 3 bases, with 8 bases between. The CDR3 sequence is CASSIQRKETQYF. DNA for the CDR3: TGTGCCAGTAGTATCCAGCGGAAAGAGACCCAGTACTTC. Full variable domain (rest looked up from reference TRBV19 and TRBJ2-5): DGGITQSPKYLFRKEGQNVTLSCEQNLNHDAMYWYRQDPGQGLRLIYYSQIVNDFQKGDIAEGYSVSREKKESFPLTVTSAQKNPTAFYLCASSIQRKETQYFGPGTRLLVL.

The chain couples TRBV28 to TRBJ1-5; no firm D call. CDR3 length: 12 amino acids. The ends were cut back, 1 base at V and 6 bases at J, with 4 bases in the middle. Germline V lookup: CDR1 MDHEN, CDR2 SYDVKM. Here the CDR3 DNA reads TGTGCCAGCAGTTTATCTTTTCAGCCCCAGCATTTT. Protein sequence: CASSLSFQPQHF.

The chain joins TRBV28 to TRBJ1-2, with D maybe TRBD1 (6 bases). The germline CDR1 and CDR2 sequences are MDHEN and SYDVKM. The CDR3 length is 13 residues. Trimming stripped 6 bases from V and 5 bases from J, with 13 bases between. CDR3 protein: CASRSGHLYGYTF. The CDR3 DNA sequence: TGTGCCAGCAGGTCGGGACACCTTTATGGCTACACCTTC.

J is TRBJ2-5 and V is TRBV19; the match to TRBD1 covers 8 bases. The germline V gene encodes CDR1 LNHDA and CDR2 SQIVND (reference sequence). V trimming: 0 bases; J trimming: 4 bases; junction bases outside the gene matches: 7. This CDR3 is 16 amino acids long. The CDR3 reads CASSIEGQGARETQYF. The CDR3, as DNA: TGTGCCAGTAGTATAGAAGGGCAGGGGGCCCGAGAGACCCAGTACTTC. Looking up the rest from reference TRBV19 and TRBJ2-5 gives the full variable domain: DGGITQSPKYLFRKEGQNVTLSCEQNLNHDAMYWYRQDPGQGLRLIYYSQIVNDFQKGDIAEGYSVSREKKESFPLTVTSAQKNPTAFYLCASSIEGQGARETQYFGPGTRLLVL.

This sequence joins TRBV30 and TRBJ1-5; D is ambiguous. Trimming left V 2 bases short and J 0 bases short, with 14 bases between. CDR3 length: 16 residues. Germline V gene sequence: CDR1 GTSNPN, CDR2 SVGIG (reference sequence). The CDR3 coding sequence is TGTGCCTGGAGTCCTCCGAGCCTTTATAGCAATCAGCCCCAGCATTTT. It encodes CAWSPPSLYSNQPQHF.

The chain links TRBV29-1 to TRBJ2-5, with 9 nucleotides matching TRBD2. From germline, CDR1 is SQVTM and CDR2 ANQGSEA. This CDR3 contains 14 residues. J was trimmed by 1 base and V by 6 bases; bases with no gene match: 6. CDR3 in DNA: TGCAGCGTAAGGCGGGGGGGCTCCCAAGAGACCCAGTACTTC. It codes for CSVRRGGSQETQYF.

The sample holds one count of this clone. The chain has TRBV6-5 and TRBJ1-6; D uncertain. CDR1 is MNHEY, CDR2 SVGAGI, per germline. Trimming left V 6 bases short and J 5 bases short, with 11 bases between. The CDR3 contains 14 residues. CDR3 in amino acids: CASRKDGNNSPLHF. CDR3 nucleotide sequence: TGTGCCAGCAGAAAGGACGGGAATAATTCACCCCTCCACTTT.

This clone was observed a few times. CDR3: CASSSPGTTGNTIYF. CDR3 nucleotides: TGTGCCAGCAGCTCCCCCGGGACAACTGGAAACACCATATATTTT. This chain uses TRBV5-6 with TRBJ1-3, with D possibly being TRBD1 (6 bases). CDR1 and CDR2 from the germline V gene are SGHDT and YYEEEE. Trimming removed 3 bases at V and 2 bases at J, with 12 bases between. This CDR3 comprises 15 residues.

The rearrangement links TRBV27 to TRBJ1-4, with TRBD1 matching 11 bases. The V segment lost 1 base and the J segment 7 bases; nucleotides outside the gene matches: 11. The CDR3 sequence is 18 residues long. Germline CDR1 and CDR2: MNHEY and SMNVEV (reference sequence). CDR3 nucleotides: TGTGCCAGCAGTTTATTTTTTCGCCCGGGACAGGGGGGTGAAAAACTGTTTTTT. This sequence encodes CASSLFFRPGQGGEKLFF.

The CDR3 bases are TGTGCCAGTAGTTCACAGGGGGTGAACACTGAAGCTTTCTTT. Residues: CASSSQGVNTEAFF. The chain recombines TRBV19 with TRBJ1-1; TRBD1 agrees at 8 bases. V was pared by 5 bases and J by 0 bases, with 2 bases of the junction left unmatched. The germline V gene encodes CDR1 LNHDA and CDR2 SQIVND (reference sequence). This CDR3 has 14 residues.

The rearrangement joins TRBV7-8 to TRBJ1-5, with a tentative D call TRBD1 (6 bases). V was shortened by 1 base and J by 3 bases, with 13 bases between the two germline ends. The CDR3 contains 16 residues. Per germline, CDR1 SGHVS and CDR2 FQNEAQ. In DNA, the CDR3 is TGTGCCAGCAGCTTAGTTGTCGGACAGAACAATCAGCCCCAGCATTTT. It yields the protein CASSLVVGQNNQPQHF.

The chain employs TRBV28 and TRBJ1-1, with D perhaps TRBD1 (6 bases). V was trimmed by 3 bases and J by 1 base, leaving 12 bases between them. This CDR3 contains 15 residues. Germline-derived CDR1 and CDR2 are MDHEN and SYDVKM. Here the CDR3 reads CASSFSGTTNTEAFF. CDR3 sequence (DNA): TGTGCCAGCAGTTTTTCCGGGACAACGAACACTGAAGCTTTCTTT.

The chain carries TRBV10-1 and TRBJ2-3; 9 bases agree with TRBD2. The CDR3 sequence is 15 residues long. Germline loops: CDR1 WNHNN, CDR2 SYGVQD (reference sequence). J gave up 0 bases and V 2 bases, and 0 bases lay outside the gene matches. This chain's CDR3 is CASSEAGGSTDTQYF. CDR3 DNA sequence: TGCGCCAGCAGTGAGGCGGGGGGGAGCACAGATACGCAGTATTTT.